Sequencing of this T cell receptor beta chain was carried out in a study of cytomegalovirus exposure and HLA in healthy donors. This clone was found a few times. Antigen specificity is unknown. Per germline, CDR1 SGHNT and CDR2 YYREEE (reference sequence). Trimming shortened V by 0 bases and J by 5 bases, and 11 bases separated the two germline ends. The CDR3 is made up of 15 amino acids. Notes on the study in general: DRB1 showed the most TCR associations and HLA-C the fewest in a later analysis, as rates varied by HLA locus.

PCR primers comprised 60 Vbeta and 13 Jbeta primers. The table came from immunoSEQ multiplex PCR; TCRdb's copy has only in-frame clones and leaves some out. Counted here are under 200,000 clones, 12% occurring once; the ten biggest clones make up 7.8%. V usage is TRBV5-4 and J usage is TRBJ2-2; the D is unclear. Sequencing was performed on PBMCs. This TCR derives from a man aged 50 to 59 in good health and CMV-seropositive. This CDR3 is CASSLAQTRTGELFF. The CDR3 DNA is TGTGCCAGCAGCTTGGCACAGACCCGTACCGGGGAGCTGTTTTTT. The full variable domain, with the rest looked up from reference TRBV5-4 and TRBJ2-2, is ETGVTQSPTHLIKTRGQQVTLRCSSQSGHNTVSWYQQALGQGPQFIFQYYREEENGRGNFPPRFSGLQFPNYSSELNVNALELDDSALYLCASSLAQTRTGELFFGEGSRLTVL.